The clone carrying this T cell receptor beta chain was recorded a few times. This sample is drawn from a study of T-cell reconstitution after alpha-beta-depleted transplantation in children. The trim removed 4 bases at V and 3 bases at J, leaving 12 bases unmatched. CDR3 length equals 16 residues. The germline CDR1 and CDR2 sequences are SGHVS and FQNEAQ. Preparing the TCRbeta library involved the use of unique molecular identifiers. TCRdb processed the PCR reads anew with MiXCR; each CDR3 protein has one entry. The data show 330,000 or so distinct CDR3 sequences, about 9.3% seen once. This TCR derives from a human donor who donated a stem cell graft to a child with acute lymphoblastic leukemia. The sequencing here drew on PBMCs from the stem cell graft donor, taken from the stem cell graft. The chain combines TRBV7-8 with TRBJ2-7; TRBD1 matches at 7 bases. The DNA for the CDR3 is TGTGCCAGCAGCTCTAGGCCTGGGACAGCCGGCTACGAGCAGTACTTC. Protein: CASSSRPGTAGYEQYF.